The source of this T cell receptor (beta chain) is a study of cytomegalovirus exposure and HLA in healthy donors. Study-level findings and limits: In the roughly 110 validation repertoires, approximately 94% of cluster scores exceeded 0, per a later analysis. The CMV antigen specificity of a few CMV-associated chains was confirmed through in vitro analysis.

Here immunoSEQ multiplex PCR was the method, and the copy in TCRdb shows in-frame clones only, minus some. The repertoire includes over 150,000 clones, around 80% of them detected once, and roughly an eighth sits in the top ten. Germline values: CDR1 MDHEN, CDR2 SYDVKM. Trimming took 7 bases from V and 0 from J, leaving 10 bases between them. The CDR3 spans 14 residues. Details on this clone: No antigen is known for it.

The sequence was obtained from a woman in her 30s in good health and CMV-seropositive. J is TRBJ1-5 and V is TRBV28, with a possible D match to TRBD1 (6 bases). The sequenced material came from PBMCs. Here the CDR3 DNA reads TGTGCCAGCAATATACAGGGTAGCAATCAGCCCCAGCATTTT. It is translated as CASNIQGSNQPQHF.